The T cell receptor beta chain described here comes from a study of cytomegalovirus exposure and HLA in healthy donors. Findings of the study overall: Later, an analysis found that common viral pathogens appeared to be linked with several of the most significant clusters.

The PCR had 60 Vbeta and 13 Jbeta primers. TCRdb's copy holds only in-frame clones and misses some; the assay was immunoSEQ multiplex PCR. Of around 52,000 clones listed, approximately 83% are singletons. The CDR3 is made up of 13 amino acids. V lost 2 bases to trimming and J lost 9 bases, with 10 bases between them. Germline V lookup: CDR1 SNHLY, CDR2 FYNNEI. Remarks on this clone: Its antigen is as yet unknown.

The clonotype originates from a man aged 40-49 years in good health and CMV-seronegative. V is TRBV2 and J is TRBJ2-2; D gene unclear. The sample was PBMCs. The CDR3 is CASSESIERELFF. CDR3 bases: TGTGCCAGCAGTGAATCTATCGAGCGGGAGCTGTTTTTT.